The 13 T cell receptor beta chains listed next were all sequenced from one sample in a study of Graves' ophthalmopathy and Graves' hyperthyroidism. TCR beta CDR3 regions were amplified from RNA transcripts. First-round RT-PCR employed HTBI primers, with a second-round multiplex PCR after it. TCRdb used MiXCR to reprocess the multiplex PCR reads, holding one entry per CDR3 protein. Of 300,000 to 350,000 distinct CDR3 sequences in the sample, 15% to 20% are singletons; the top ten hold roughly an eighth. The sequenced sample consisted of peripheral blood. Source of these receptors: an adult man with Graves' ophthalmopathy.

This clonotype was detected many times. The genes are TRBV6-1 and TRBJ1-5; TRBD1 matches at 9 bases. Germline-derived CDR1 and CDR2 are MNHNS and SASEGT. This CDR3 is 16 amino acids long. The ends lost 4 bases at V and 1 base at J; junction bases unmatched: 5. CDR3 protein: CASSGTGAESNQPQHF. The CDR3 DNA is TGTGCCAGCAGTGGGACAGGGGCAGAGAGCAATCAGCCCCAGCATTTT.

This clonotype was seen once. This chain links TRBV12-3 or TRBV12-4 with TRBJ1-2, with D unresolved. V was trimmed by 3 bases and J by 5 bases, leaving 22 bases between them. The CDR3 has 17 residues. The CDR3 sequence: CASSFTPLPQSRYGYTF. CDR3 DNA sequence: TGTGCCAGCAGTTTCACTCCCCTCCCCCAAAGTCGGTATGGCTACACCTTC.

There are many counts of this clonotype. This sequence joins TRBV10-3 and TRBJ1-1; no clear D gene. Trimming left V 4 bases short and J 7 bases short, with 10 bases between. Germline CDR1 reads ENHRY; CDR2 reads SYGVKD. The CDR3 contains 12 residues. The CDR3 loop is CAISVRADEAFF. The CDR3 DNA is TGTGCCATCAGTGTTAGGGCAGATGAAGCTTTCTTT.

This clonotype was recorded many times. CDR3 nucleotide sequence: TGCAGTGCTAGAGACCCGGGCCAGGACTACGAGCAGTACTTC. Its translation: CSARDPGQDYEQYF. V usage is TRBV20-1 and J usage is TRBJ2-7, with unresolved D. Per germline, CDR1 DFQATT and CDR2 SNEGSKA (reference sequence). The ends were cut back, 0 bases at V and 3 bases at J, with 12 bases in the middle. The CDR3 loop spans 14 amino acids.

This clonotype was picked up many times. J is TRBJ1-2 and V is TRBV20-1; possibly TRBD1 for D (5 bases). Trimming cost V 1 base and J 7 bases, with 10 bases left between them. Germline assignment: CDR1 DFQATT and CDR2 SNEGSKA (reference sequence). The CDR3 spans 12 residues. The CDR3 protein is CSARGGVGGYTF. Written as DNA, the CDR3 is TGCAGTGCTAGAGGGGGGGTGGGTGGCTACACCTTC.

This clonotype appeared many times. The genes are TRBV7-2 and TRBJ2-5, with 7 bases fitting TRBD1. This CDR3 spans 14 amino acids. Germline assignment: CDR1 SGHTA and CDR2 FQGNSA. J lost 6 bases, V lost 6 bases, and 10 bases had no gene match. This CDR3 reads CASRSRQGGQTQYF. CDR3 nucleotide sequence: TGTGCCAGCAGGAGTCGACAGGGTGGTCAGACCCAGTACTTC.

This clonotype was found many times. The rearrangement joins TRBV5-1 to TRBJ1-6; the D is unclear. There are 16 residues in the CDR3. Looked up from germline, CDR1 is SGHRS and CDR2 is YFSETQ. Trimming shortened V by 5 bases and J by 10 bases, and 22 bases separated the two germline ends. For the CDR3, the DNA is TGCGCCAGCAGTCCAGGCTATGGGCGTTCTGTCTCACCCCTCCACTTT. This codes for CASSPGYGRSVSPLHF.

In this sample, this clonotype is medium-sized. V gene TRBV12-3 or TRBV12-4 combines with J gene TRBJ2-2; 10 bases align to TRBD2. Germline trimming cut 2 bases from V and 6 bases from J; bases unmatched to any gene: 0. CDR3 length equals 14 residues. CDR3 coding DNA: TGTGCCAGCAGTTTACTAGCGGGAGCCGGGGAGCTGTTTTTT. This translates into CASSLLAGAGELFF.

This clonotype was recorded many times. The J gene is TRBJ2-1, the V gene TRBV6-1; 7 positions agree with TRBD2. From germline, CDR1 is MNHNS and CDR2 SASEGT. J lost 7 bases, V lost 5 bases, and 5 bases had no gene match. This CDR3 has 13 amino acids. CDR3 residues: CASSRTSFNEQFF. The CDR3 coding sequence is TGTGCCAGCAGTAGGACTAGTTTTAATGAGCAGTTCTTC.

In its sample, this clonotype was seen many times. The genes are TRBV12-3 or TRBV12-4 and TRBJ2-5; perhaps TRBD1 as D (5 bases). The CDR3 is 14 amino acids. V dropped 3 bases and J dropped 5 bases, with 13 bases sitting between them. CDR3 amino acids: CASSFLGARETQYF. CDR3 nucleotides: TGTGCCAGCAGTTTCCTAGGGGCGCGGGAGACCCAGTACTTC.

This clonotype was found many times. The V call is TRBV9, the J call TRBJ2-5; D is unclear. The CDR3 length is 14 residues. V lost 1 base and J lost 4, with 11 bases in between. CDR1 is SGDLS, CDR2 YYNGEE, per germline. This CDR3 is CASSVSPRRETQYF. The DNA for the CDR3 is TGTGCCAGCAGCGTATCCCCTCGACGAGAGACCCAGTACTTC.

The chain has TRBV6-1 and TRBJ1-2, with TRBD1 identical over 11 bases. The length of the CDR3 is 13 residues. CDR1 is MNHNS and CDR2 is SASEGT in the germline V gene. V dropped 8 bases and J dropped 7; count of bases not matched to a gene: 6. CDR3 residues: CASPGQGAAGYTF. The CDR3 nucleotides read TGTGCCAGCCCCGGACAGGGGGCCGCTGGCTACACCTTC.

Many counts were recorded for this clonotype. The V gene is TRBV12-3 or TRBV12-4, the J gene TRBJ1-2, with 10 nucleotides matching TRBD1. The CDR3 length is 14 residues. Trimming took 6 bases from V and 7 from J; bases not matched to a gene: 8. In DNA, the CDR3 is TGTGCCAGCAGCACAGGACAGGGGGAAGGTGGCTACACCTTC. This gives the protein CASSTGQGEGGYTF.